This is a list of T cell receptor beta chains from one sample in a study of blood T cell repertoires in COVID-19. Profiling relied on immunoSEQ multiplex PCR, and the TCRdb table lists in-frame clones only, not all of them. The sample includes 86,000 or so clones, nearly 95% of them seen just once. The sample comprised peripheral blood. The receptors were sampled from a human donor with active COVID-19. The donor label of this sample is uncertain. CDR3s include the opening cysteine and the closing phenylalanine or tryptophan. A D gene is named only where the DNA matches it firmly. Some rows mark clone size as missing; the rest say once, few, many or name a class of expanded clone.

cdr3_nt: TGTGCCAGCAGTCCGATGGGGGGTAGAGAGACCCAGTACTTC; cdr3_aa: CASSPMGGRETQYF; d_call: NA; j_call: TRBJ2-5; v_call: TRBV27; clone_size: NA; cdr3_length: 14
cdr3_nt: TGCGCCAGCAGCGCCCCCGGACTAGCGGGAGGACACCACTACGAGCAGTACTTC; cdr3_aa: CASSAPGLAGGHHYEQYF; d_call: TRBD2; j_call: TRBJ2-7; v_call: TRBV5-1; clone_size: few; cdr3_length: 18
cdr3_nt: TGTGCCAGCAGTGTAGGGGGCGAGAACCCCCAGCATTTT; cdr3_aa: CASSVGGENPQHF; d_call: TRBD1; j_call: TRBJ1-5; v_call: TRBV2; clone_size: NA; cdr3_length: 13
cdr3_nt: TGTGCCAGCAGTCCTGGGACACTGAATTACGAGCAGTACTTC; cdr3_aa: CASSPGTLNYEQYF; d_call: NA; j_call: TRBJ2-7; v_call: TRBV28; clone_size: NA; cdr3_length: 14
cdr3_nt: TGTGCCAGCAGCCCAGCGACTGAAGCTTTCTTT; cdr3_aa: CASSPATEAFF; d_call: NA; j_call: TRBJ1-1; v_call: TRBV11-2; clone_size: NA; cdr3_length: 11
cdr3_nt: TGTGCCAGCAGCTGGGCTAGCGGGGGCTCTGGGGCCAACGTCCTGACTTTC; cdr3_aa: CASSWASGGSGANVLTF; d_call: TRBD2; j_call: TRBJ2-6; v_call: TRBV5-4; clone_size: NA; cdr3_length: 17
cdr3_nt: TGTGCCAGCCGGACTGAAATATCCTACGAGCAGTACTTC; cdr3_aa: CASRTEISYEQYF; d_call: NA; j_call: TRBJ2-7; v_call: TRBV12-3/TRBV12-4; clone_size: NA; cdr3_length: 13
cdr3_nt: TGTGCCAGCAGCCAGGCATCTGGGGCCAACGTCCTGACTTTC; cdr3_aa: CASSQASGANVLTF; d_call: NA; j_call: TRBJ2-6; v_call: TRBV3-1/TRBV3-2; clone_size: once; cdr3_length: 14
cdr3_nt: TGCGCCAGCAGCTTGGTTGGGACAGGCGCCAAAAACATTCAGTACTTC; cdr3_aa: CASSLVGTGAKNIQYF; d_call: TRBD1; j_call: TRBJ2-4; v_call: TRBV5-1; clone_size: NA; cdr3_length: 16
cdr3_nt: TGTGCCAGCAGCTCCCCCGGGACATCGAACACCGGGGAGCTGTTTTTT; cdr3_aa: CASSSPGTSNTGELFF; d_call: NA; j_call: TRBJ2-2; v_call: TRBV5-4; clone_size: NA; cdr3_length: 16
cdr3_nt: TGTGCCACCAGCAGAGTTGACGCAGGGCGAAACACCATATATTTT; cdr3_aa: CATSRVDAGRNTIYF; d_call: NA; j_call: TRBJ1-3; v_call: TRBV15; clone_size: NA; cdr3_length: 15
cdr3_nt: TGTGCCAGTAGTATAGCCCGCTGGACTAGCGGGAGTTCCCCCCCCACATCGGCGCAGTATTTT; cdr3_aa: CASSIARWTSGSSPPTSAQYF; d_call: TRBD2; j_call: TRBJ2-3; v_call: TRBV19; clone_size: NA; cdr3_length: 21
cdr3_nt: TGTGCCATGGCTAGCGTTCGCTCCTACAATGAGCAGTTCTTC; cdr3_aa: CAMASVRSYNEQFF; d_call: NA; j_call: TRBJ2-1; v_call: TRBV10-3; clone_size: NA; cdr3_length: 14
cdr3_nt: TGCAGCGTCTCTGAGGGCAAATATAATTCACCCCTCCACTTT; cdr3_aa: CSVSEGKYNSPLHF; d_call: NA; j_call: TRBJ1-6; v_call: TRBV29-1; clone_size: NA; cdr3_length: 14
cdr3_nt: TGCGCCAGCAGCATAAGACAGGGCGTCACCGGGGAGCTGTTTTTT; cdr3_aa: CASSIRQGVTGELFF; d_call: TRBD1; j_call: TRBJ2-2; v_call: TRBV5-1; clone_size: NA; cdr3_length: 15
cdr3_nt: TGCGCCAGCAGCTTACAGACAGGGTCCTACGAGCAGTACTTC; cdr3_aa: CASSLQTGSYEQYF; d_call: TRBD1; j_call: TRBJ2-7; v_call: TRBV5-1; clone_size: NA; cdr3_length: 14
cdr3_nt: TGCGCCAGCAGCCGCGGACTAGCAACAGATACGCAGTATTTT; cdr3_aa: CASSRGLATDTQYF; d_call: TRBD2; j_call: TRBJ2-3; v_call: TRBV5-1; clone_size: NA; cdr3_length: 14
cdr3_nt: TGTGCCAGCAGCTTAACCGGGTCCAATGAGCAGTTCTTC; cdr3_aa: CASSLTGSNEQFF; d_call: NA; j_call: TRBJ2-1; v_call: TRBV7-6; clone_size: NA; cdr3_length: 13
cdr3_nt: TGCAGCGCGCGCCCGGGAGGGAGGGCCGGGGAGCTGTTTTTT; cdr3_aa: CSARPGGRAGELFF; d_call: TRBD2; j_call: TRBJ2-2; v_call: TRBV29-1; clone_size: NA; cdr3_length: 14
cdr3_nt: TGTGCCAGCAGCTCGGGACTAGCGGGGATCCAAGAGACCCAGTACTTC; cdr3_aa: CASSSGLAGIQETQYF; d_call: TRBD2; j_call: TRBJ2-5; v_call: TRBV7-9; clone_size: NA; cdr3_length: 16
cdr3_nt: TGTGCCAGCAGCACAACTAGCGGAGGTTACAATGAGCAGTTCTTC; cdr3_aa: CASSTTSGGYNEQFF; d_call: TRBD2; j_call: TRBJ2-1; v_call: TRBV7-2; clone_size: once; cdr3_length: 15
cdr3_nt: TGTGCCAGCAGCCAAGCTAGCGGGGGGGCCACAGAGACCCAGTACTTC; cdr3_aa: CASSQASGGATETQYF; d_call: TRBD2; j_call: TRBJ2-5; v_call: TRBV4-2; clone_size: NA; cdr3_length: 16
cdr3_nt: TGTGCCAGCAGCGTAGGTGCAGTTCCCAATGAGCAGTTCTTC; cdr3_aa: CASSVGAVPNEQFF; d_call: NA; j_call: TRBJ2-1; v_call: TRBV9; clone_size: NA; cdr3_length: 14
cdr3_nt: TGTGCCAGTAGTATGTGGGAGGGAGGAGATACGCAGTATTTT; cdr3_aa: CASSMWEGGDTQYF; d_call: TRBD2; j_call: TRBJ2-3; v_call: TRBV19; clone_size: NA; cdr3_length: 14
cdr3_nt: TGTGCCAGTAGTATAGGGGGGACAGGGAATCAAGAGACCCAGTACTTC; cdr3_aa: CASSIGGTGNQETQYF; d_call: TRBD1; j_call: TRBJ2-5; v_call: TRBV19; clone_size: NA; cdr3_length: 16